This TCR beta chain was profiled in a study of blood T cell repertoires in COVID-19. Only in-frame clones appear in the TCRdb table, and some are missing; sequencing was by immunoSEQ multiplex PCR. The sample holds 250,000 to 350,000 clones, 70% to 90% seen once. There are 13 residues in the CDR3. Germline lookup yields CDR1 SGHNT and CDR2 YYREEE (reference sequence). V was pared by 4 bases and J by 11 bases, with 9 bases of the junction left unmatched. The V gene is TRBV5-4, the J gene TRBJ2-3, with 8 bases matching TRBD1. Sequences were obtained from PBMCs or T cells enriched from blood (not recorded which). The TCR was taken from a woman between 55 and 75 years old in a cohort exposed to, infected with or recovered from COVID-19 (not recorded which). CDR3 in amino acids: CASSQDGTGLQYF. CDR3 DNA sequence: TGTGCCAGCAGCCAGGACGGGACAGGACTGCAGTATTTT.